This TCR beta chain comes out of a study of fetal regulatory T cell absence and autoimmunity. With respect to this clone: Its antigen remains unidentified.

This CDR3 is 14 amino acids long. CDR1 is SGHDT, CDR2 YYEEEE, per germline. The ends lost 4 bases at V and 6 bases at J; junction bases unmatched: 10. Only in-frame clones appear in the TCRdb table, and some are missing; sequencing was by immunoSEQ multiplex PCR. The sample lists about 95,000 clones, about 78% occurring once. The study, taken as a whole, reports: Compared with cord blood, pancreas showed oligoclonal TCR enrichment, some clones over 80-fold. In IPEX, the enrichment was taken to support antigen-driven autoimmunity before birth.

The rearrangement joins TRBV5-6 to TRBJ2-7; the match to TRBD1 covers 7 bases. The sequenced material came from pancreas tissue. The receptor comes from a male donor with IPEX syndrome. Here the CDR3 reads CASSPGTAEGEQYF. The CDR3 DNA follows: TGTGCCAGCAGCCCTGGGACAGCTGAGGGCGAGCAGTACTTC.